This T cell receptor beta chain came from a study of blood T cells in healthy people across ages. In this sample, this clonotype turned up a few times. Its antigen is still unknown. Sample-barcoded 5' priming and a J-beta primer mix drove a second PCR of roughly 6 to 12 cycles. One entry per CDR3 protein, called by TCRdb with MiXCR from the 5' RACE reads. In the table there are hundreds of thousands of distinct CDR3 sequences, roughly 50% of which are singletons. Healthy Caucasians from Russia aged roughly 6 to 100 served as donors. Donors gave around 9.3 milliliters of peripheral blood apiece. Every sample gave at least 5 micrograms of total RNA when it was extracted. This CDR3 region has 13 residues. The V gene's germline CDR1 is DFQATT and CDR2 SNEGSKA (reference sequence). V gave up 1 base and J gave up 1 base, with 6 bases separating them. Study-wide results and limits: Greater diversity and more naive CD4+ cells were seen in long-lived donors than in aged donors.

The source of this sequence is an elderly man in good health. Material: blood. This sequence joins TRBV20-1 and TRBJ2-3; D not certain. CDR3: CSARGDRTDTQYF. The CDR3 region has the DNA TGCAGTGCTAGAGGAGATCGCACAGATACGCAGTATTTT.